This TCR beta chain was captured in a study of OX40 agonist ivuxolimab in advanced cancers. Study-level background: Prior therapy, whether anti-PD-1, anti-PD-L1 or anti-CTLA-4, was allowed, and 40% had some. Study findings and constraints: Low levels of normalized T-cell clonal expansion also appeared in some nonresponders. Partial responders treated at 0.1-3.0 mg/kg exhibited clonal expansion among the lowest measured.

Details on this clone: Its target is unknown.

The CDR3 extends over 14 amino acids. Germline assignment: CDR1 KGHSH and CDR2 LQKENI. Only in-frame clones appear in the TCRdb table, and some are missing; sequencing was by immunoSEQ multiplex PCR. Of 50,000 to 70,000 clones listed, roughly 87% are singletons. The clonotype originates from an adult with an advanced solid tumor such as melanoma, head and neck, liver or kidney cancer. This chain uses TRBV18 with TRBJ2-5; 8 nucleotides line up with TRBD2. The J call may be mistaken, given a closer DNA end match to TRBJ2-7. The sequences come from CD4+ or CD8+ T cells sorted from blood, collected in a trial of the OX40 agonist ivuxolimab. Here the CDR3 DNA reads TGTGCCAGCTCACCAGCAGGGACTAGCTACGAGCAGTACTTC. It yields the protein CASSPAGTSYEQYF.